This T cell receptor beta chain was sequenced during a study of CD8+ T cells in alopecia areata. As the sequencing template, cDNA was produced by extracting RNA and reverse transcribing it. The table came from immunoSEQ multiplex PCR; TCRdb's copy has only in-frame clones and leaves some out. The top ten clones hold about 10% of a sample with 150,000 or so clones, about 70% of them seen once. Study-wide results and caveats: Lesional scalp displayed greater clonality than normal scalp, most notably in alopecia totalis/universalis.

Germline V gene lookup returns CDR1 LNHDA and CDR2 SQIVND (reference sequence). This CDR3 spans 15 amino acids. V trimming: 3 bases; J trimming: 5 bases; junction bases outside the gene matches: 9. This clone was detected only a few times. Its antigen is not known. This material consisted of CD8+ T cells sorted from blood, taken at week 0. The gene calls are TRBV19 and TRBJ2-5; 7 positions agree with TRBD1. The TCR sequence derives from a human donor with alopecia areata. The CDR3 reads CASSIFGQDRETQYF. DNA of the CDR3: TGTGCCAGTAGTATCTTCGGACAGGATCGGGAGACCCAGTACTTC.